Listed here are 18 T cell receptor beta chains from one sample, sequenced in a study of beta chain features in type 1 diabetes (dated by TCRdb to about 2018). What these receptors recognize is not known. General conclusions and limits of the study: A moderate but significant shortening of TCRB CDR3 length was observed in type 1 diabetes patients in all four CD4+ subsets.

Libraries were constructed by the immunoSEQ multiplex PCR assay. The High Capacity cDNA Reverse Transcription Kit was used to reverse transcribe all of the isolated RNA, meaning that expressed TCRB transcripts were what got sequenced. Imported from immuneACCESS, the table was reduced by TCRdb to in-frame sequences with V and J called. These copies leave out some clones; in studies compared against another copy, an unresolved V gene accounts for under half, and the cause of the remainder is not known. The sample table records about 140,000 clones; more than 10% of these occur just once. The top ten clonotypes cover approximately 1.3% of the sample. Sequencing was performed on central memory CD4+ T cells from blood. The receptor source for this set is a man aged 18 to 35 with type 1 diabetes.

The chain joins TRBV5-1 to TRBJ2-2; 8 nucleotides agree with TRBD1. V lost 5 bases and J lost 4; bases outside the gene matches: 7. Per germline, CDR1 SGHRS and CDR2 YFSETQ. The CDR3 spans 15 residues. The CDR3 sequence is CASSYGTGSTGELFF. In DNA, the CDR3 is TGCGCCAGCAGTTACGGGACAGGCTCCACCGGGGAGCTGTTTTTT.

The rearrangement links TRBV5-1 to TRBJ2-1; possible D gene TRBD2, 5 bases. Trimming cost V 0 bases and J 7 bases, with 11 bases left between them. This CDR3 is built from 14 residues. Germline values: CDR1 SGHRS, CDR2 YFSETQ. CDR3 amino acids: CASSLGRPLNEQFF. The DNA of the CDR3 is TGCGCCAGCAGCTTGGGGAGGCCCCTGAATGAGCAGTTCTTC.

This chain joins TRBV29-1 and TRBJ2-3; 7 bases match TRBD2. The CDR3 has 16 amino acids. Germline V CDR1 and CDR2: SQVTM, ANQGSEA. Unmatched junction bases numbered 9, after V lost 3 bases and J lost 0 bases. The CDR3 nucleotides are TGCAGCGTTGACGGGGGGAACAGGCGAAGCACAGATACGCAGTATTTT. Protein product: CSVDGGNRRSTDTQYF.

V and J are TRBV7-3 and TRBJ2-3, with TRBD1 identical over 8 bases. After removal of 4 bases from V and 6 bases from J, the junction contained 9 bases not matched to a gene. The CDR3 consists of 15 residues. Germline lookup yields CDR1 SGHTA and CDR2 FQGTGA. CDR3 in amino acids: CASSSSSDRADTQYF. CDR3 bases: TGTGCCAGCAGCTCCTCATCGGACAGGGCGGATACGCAGTATTTT.

This clone was recorded a few times. The J gene is TRBJ2-4, the V gene TRBV18, with no clear D. Trimming stripped 3 bases from V and 1 base from J, with 10 bases between. Looked up from germline, CDR1 is KGHSH and CDR2 is LQKENI. This CDR3 comprises 15 residues. This CDR3 reads CASSPDLRAKNIQYF. In DNA, the CDR3 is TGTGCCAGCTCACCCGACCTTCGGGCCAAAAACATTCAGTACTTC.

The chain links TRBV28 to TRBJ2-6; 9 bases align to TRBD1. This CDR3 is 19 amino acids long. J lost 3 bases, V lost 4 bases, and 13 bases had no gene match. CDR1 and CDR2 from the germline V gene are MDHEN and SYDVKM. The CDR3 sequence is CASSSAVPQGAGGANVLTF. Written as DNA, the CDR3 is TGTGCCAGCAGTTCGGCGGTCCCACAGGGGGCGGGTGGGGCCAACGTCCTGACTTTC.

The V call is TRBV29-1, the J call TRBJ1-1; maybe TRBD1 (6 bases). Trimming pared 3 bases from V and 8 bases from J, leaving 10 bases between. The CDR3 loop spans 11 amino acids. Germline V lookup: CDR1 SQVTM, CDR2 ANQGSEA. CDR3 region: CSVDWGTEAFF. In DNA form, the CDR3 reads TGCAGCGTTGATTGGGGGACAGAAGCTTTCTTT.

This clone was observed a few times. The chain carries TRBV6-6 and TRBJ1-5; D is perhaps TRBD1 (6 bases). V was trimmed by 8 bases and J by 6 bases, leaving 11 bases between them. The CDR3 spans 12 residues. Germline values: CDR1 MNHNY, CDR2 SVGAGI (reference sequence). The CDR3 region has the DNA TGTGCCAGCGCGGGGGCGGGTCAGCCCCAGCATTTT. This codes for CASAGAGQPQHF.

This rearrangement joins TRBV7-8 to TRBJ2-6; D gene uncertain. V lost 5 bases to trimming and J lost 0 bases, with 8 bases between them. The CDR3 spans 15 residues. The V gene's germline CDR1 is SGHVS and CDR2 FQNEAQ. The DNA for the CDR3 is TGTGCCAGCAGCCACGTTCTCTCTGGGGCCAACGTCCTGACTTTC. Its protein product is CASSHVLSGANVLTF. The full variable domain, completed using reference TRBV7-8 and TRBJ2-6, is GAGVSQSPRYKVAKRGQDVALRCDPISGHVSLFWYQQALGQGPEFLTYFQNEAQLDKSGLPSDRFFAERPEGSVSTLKIQRTQQEDSAVYLCASSHVLSGANVLTFGAGSRLTVL.

This clone has a handful of counts. The chain links TRBV2 to TRBJ2-3; TRBD2 matches 7 bases. Germline assignment: CDR1 SNHLY and CDR2 FYNNEI. The CDR3 covers 14 residues. Trimming at V came to 5 bases and at J to 0 bases, leaving 2 bases not matched to a gene. Written as DNA, the CDR3 is TGTGCCAGCAGTCCAGCGGGGAGCACAGATACGCAGTATTTT. This encodes CASSPAGSTDTQYF.

This chain uses TRBV27 with TRBJ1-1, with D possibly being TRBD1 (5 bases). Per the germline V gene, CDR1 is MNHEY and CDR2 is SMNVEV (reference sequence). The CDR3 spans 12 residues. Trimming stripped 10 bases from V and 5 bases from J, with 14 bases between. CDR3 DNA: TGTGCCACCGCCCGGGGCGGAACTGAAGCTTTCTTT. Protein product: CATARGGTEAFF.

V and J are TRBV18 and TRBJ2-3; 10 bases are a match to TRBD2. Germline V gene lookup returns CDR1 KGHSH and CDR2 LQKENI. The length of the CDR3 is 16 residues. V lost 3 bases to trimming and J lost 8 bases; unmatched junction nucleotides: 11. Here the CDR3 reads CASSPPLLAGFSTQYF. For the CDR3, the DNA is TGTGCCAGCTCACCCCCCTTACTAGCGGGGTTCAGTACGCAGTATTTT.

The sample holds a few counts of this clone. The same CDR3 also results from other DNA sequences found in this sample. The chain links TRBV20-1 to TRBJ2-7; a weak D match, TRBD2 (6 bases). The V end was cut by 5 bases, the J end by 7 bases, with 9 bases between. The CDR3 contains 10 residues. The germline V gene has CDR1 DFQATT and CDR2 SNEGSKA (reference sequence). For the CDR3, the DNA is TGCAGTGCTGAACGGGGGGAGCAGTACTTC. Translated: CSAERGEQYF.

The chain carries TRBV7-2 and TRBJ2-2; TRBD2 matches at 14 bases. The CDR3 length is 17 residues. J gave up 6 bases and V 5 bases, and 8 bases lay outside the gene matches. Germline V gene lookup returns CDR1 SGHTA and CDR2 FQGNSA. This chain's CDR3 is CASSPSPGLAGAGELFF. The CDR3 DNA reads as TGTGCCAGCAGCCCATCTCCGGGACTAGCGGGGGCCGGGGAGCTGTTTTTT.

This clone was observed a handful of times. The V gene is TRBV11-3, the J gene TRBJ2-1, with 11 bases identical to TRBD2. The CDR3 covers 15 residues. Germline V gene data show CDR1 as SGHNT and CDR2 as YENEEA. Trimming at V came to 3 bases and at J to 9 bases, leaving 7 bases not matched to a gene. CDR3 coding DNA: TGTGCCAGCAGCTTTCAAACTAGCGGGGGAGGTGAGCAGTTCTTC. This codes for CASSFQTSGGGEQFF.

The chain uses TRBV2 and TRBJ1-1, with no clear D. V dropped 0 bases and J dropped 4 bases, with 12 bases sitting between them. Germline V gene sequence: CDR1 SNHLY, CDR2 FYNNEI. CDR3 length equals 15 residues. CDR3 amino acids: CASSEALRSGTEAFF. The CDR3 DNA is TGTGCCAGCAGTGAAGCGCTTAGGAGTGGCACTGAAGCTTTCTTT.

The rearrangement joins TRBV7-9 to TRBJ1-2; 7 positions agree with TRBD1. From germline, CDR1 is SEHNR and CDR2 FQNEAQ (reference sequence). Unmatched junction bases numbered 10, after V lost 8 bases and J lost 1 base. The CDR3 has 15 residues. The CDR3 nucleotides are TGTGCCAGCGGATCGTCGGGACAGCATAACTATGGCTACACCTTC. Translating it yields CASGSSGQHNYGYTF.

The chain links TRBV27 to TRBJ1-2; D remains unclear. V lost 8 bases and J 4 bases, leaving 17 bases between the germline ends. The CDR3 contains 14 residues. Germline values: CDR1 MNHEY, CDR2 SMNVEV (reference sequence). CDR3 sequence (DNA): TGTGCCAGCGGCCCTAACGGCGTATCCTATGGCTACACCTTC. This sequence encodes CASGPNGVSYGYTF.